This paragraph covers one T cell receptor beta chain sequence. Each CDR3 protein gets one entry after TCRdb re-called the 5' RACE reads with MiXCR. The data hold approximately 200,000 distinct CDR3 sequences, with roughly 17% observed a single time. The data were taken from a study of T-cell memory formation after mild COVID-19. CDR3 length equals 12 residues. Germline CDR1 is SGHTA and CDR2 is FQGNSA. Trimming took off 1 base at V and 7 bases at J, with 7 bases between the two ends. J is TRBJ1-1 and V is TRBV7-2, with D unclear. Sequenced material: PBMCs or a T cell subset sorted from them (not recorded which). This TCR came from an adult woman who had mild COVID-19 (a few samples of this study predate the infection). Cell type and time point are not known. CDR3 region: CASSLEVGEAFF. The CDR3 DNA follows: TGTGCCAGCAGCTTAGAAGTCGGTGAAGCTTTCTTT.